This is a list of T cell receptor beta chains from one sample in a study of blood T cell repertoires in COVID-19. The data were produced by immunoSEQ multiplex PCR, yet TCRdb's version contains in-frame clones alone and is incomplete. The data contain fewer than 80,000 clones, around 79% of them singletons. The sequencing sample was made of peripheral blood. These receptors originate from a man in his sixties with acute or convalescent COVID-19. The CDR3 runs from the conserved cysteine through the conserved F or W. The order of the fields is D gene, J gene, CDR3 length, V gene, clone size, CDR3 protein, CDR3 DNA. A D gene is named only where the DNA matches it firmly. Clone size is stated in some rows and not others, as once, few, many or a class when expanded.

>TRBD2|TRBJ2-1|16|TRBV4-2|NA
CASSQDFGGSVNEQFF
TGTGCCAGCAGCCAAGATTTTGGCGGGAGTGTAAATGAGCAGTTCTTC
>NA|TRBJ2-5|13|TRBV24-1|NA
CATREGAGETQYF
TGTGCCACCAGGGAAGGGGCAGGGGAGACCCAGTACTTC
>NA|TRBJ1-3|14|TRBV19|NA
CASSLDSFGNTIYF
TGTGCCAGTAGTCTGGACAGCTTTGGAAACACCATATATTTT
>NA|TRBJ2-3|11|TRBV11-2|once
CASTLLNTQYF
TGTGCCAGCACCCTTTTAAATACGCAGTATTTT
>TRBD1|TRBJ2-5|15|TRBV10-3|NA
CAISDLRDSQETQYF
TGTGCCATCAGTGATCTAAGGGACAGTCAAGAGACCCAGTACTTC
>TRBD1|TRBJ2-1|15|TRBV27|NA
CASSFGTGFYNEQFF
TGTGCCAGCAGTTTCGGGACAGGGTTCTACAATGAGCAGTTCTTC
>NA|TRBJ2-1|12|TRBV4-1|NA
CASSPPSNEQFF
TGCGCCAGCAGCCCTCCTAGCAATGAGCAGTTCTTC
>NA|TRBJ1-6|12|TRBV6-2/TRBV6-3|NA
CASSTDRIPLHF
TGTGCCAGCAGTACTGACAGAATCCCCCTCCACTTT
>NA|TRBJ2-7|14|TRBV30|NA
CAWAPGLSSYEQYF
TGTGCCTGGGCCCCCGGACTGAGCTCCTACGAGCAGTACTTC
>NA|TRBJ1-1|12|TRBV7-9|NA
CASKSQNTEAFF
TGTGCCAGCAAGAGTCAGAACACTGAAGCTTTCTTT
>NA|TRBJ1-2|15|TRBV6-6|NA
CASSYTVGAPYGYTF
TGTGCCAGCAGTTACACAGTCGGTGCCCCCTATGGCTACACCTTC
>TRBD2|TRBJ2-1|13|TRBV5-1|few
CASSPGLANEQFF
TGCGCCAGCAGCCCGGGACTAGCCAATGAGCAGTTCTTC
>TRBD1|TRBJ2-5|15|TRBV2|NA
CASSGTGQGSETQYF
TGTGCCAGCAGTGGAACGGGACAGGGGAGCGAGACCCAGTACTTC
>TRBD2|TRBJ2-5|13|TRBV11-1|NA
CASSQLAVETQYF
TGTGCCAGCAGCCAACTAGCGGTAGAGACCCAGTACTTC
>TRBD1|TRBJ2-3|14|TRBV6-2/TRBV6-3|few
CASSPTGVADTQYF
TGTGCCAGCAGTCCGACAGGGGTGGCAGATACGCAGTATTTT
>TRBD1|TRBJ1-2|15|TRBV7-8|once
CASSLDGQGNYGYTF
TGTGCCAGCAGCTTAGACGGACAGGGGAACTATGGCTACACCTTC
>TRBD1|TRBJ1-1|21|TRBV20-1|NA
CSASLIRDRGNREWMNTEAFF
TGCAGTGCTAGTTTAATCCGGGACAGGGGGAATAGGGAATGGATGAACACTGAAGCTTTCTTT
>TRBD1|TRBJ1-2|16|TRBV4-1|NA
CASSPQTGVKGYGYTF
TGCGCCAGCAGCCCGCAAACAGGGGTCAAGGGGTATGGCTACACCTTC
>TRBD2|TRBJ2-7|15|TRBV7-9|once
CASSPSLAESYEQYF
TGTGCCAGCAGCCCGAGTCTAGCGGAAAGTTACGAGCAGTACTTC
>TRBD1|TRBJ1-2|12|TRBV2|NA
CASSGTGRGYTF
TGTGCCAGCAGCGGGACAGGGCGAGGCTACACCTTC
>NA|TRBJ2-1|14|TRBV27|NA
CASAPAGFPNEQFF
TGTGCCAGCGCCCCCGCGGGGTTCCCCAATGAGCAGTTCTTC
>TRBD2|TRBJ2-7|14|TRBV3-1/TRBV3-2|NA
CASSQELAGGSRYF
TGTGCCAGCAGCCAAGAGCTAGCGGGGGGGTCGCGGTACTTC
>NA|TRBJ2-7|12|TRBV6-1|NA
CASSSRDREQYF
TGTGCCAGCAGTTCGCGGGACCGCGAGCAGTACTTC
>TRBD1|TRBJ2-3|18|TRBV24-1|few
CATSEAGKTGAGTDTQYF
TGTGCCACCAGTGAAGCCGGGAAGACAGGGGCCGGCACAGATACGCAGTATTTT
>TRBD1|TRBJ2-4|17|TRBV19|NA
CASSPPDRGLGGNIQYF
TGTGCCAGTAGTCCACCGGACAGGGGGCTTGGGGGAAACATTCAGTACTTC
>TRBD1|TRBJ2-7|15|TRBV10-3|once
CAIRATQTGPYEQYF
TGTGCCATCAGGGCAACGCAGACAGGGCCCTACGAGCAGTACTTC
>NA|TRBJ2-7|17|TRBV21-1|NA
CASSKTGRFGSSYEQYF
TGTGCCAGCAGCAAAACTGGACGTTTCGGGAGCTCCTACGAGCAGTACTTC
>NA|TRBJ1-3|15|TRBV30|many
CAWSATGGGGNTIYF
TGTGCCTGGAGTGCCACGGGGGGGGGTGGAAACACCATATATTTT
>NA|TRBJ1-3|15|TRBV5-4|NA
CASSLVAGDGNTIYF
TGTGCCAGCAGCTTGGTGGCAGGGGATGGAAACACCATATATTTT
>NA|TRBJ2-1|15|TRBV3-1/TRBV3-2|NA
CASSQDWQVRNEQFF
TGTGCCAGCAGCCAAGACTGGCAGGTTAGGAATGAGCAGTTCTTC
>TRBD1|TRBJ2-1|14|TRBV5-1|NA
CASSLGQGSGEQFF
TGCGCCAGCAGCTTGGGACAGGGAAGCGGTGAGCAGTTCTTC